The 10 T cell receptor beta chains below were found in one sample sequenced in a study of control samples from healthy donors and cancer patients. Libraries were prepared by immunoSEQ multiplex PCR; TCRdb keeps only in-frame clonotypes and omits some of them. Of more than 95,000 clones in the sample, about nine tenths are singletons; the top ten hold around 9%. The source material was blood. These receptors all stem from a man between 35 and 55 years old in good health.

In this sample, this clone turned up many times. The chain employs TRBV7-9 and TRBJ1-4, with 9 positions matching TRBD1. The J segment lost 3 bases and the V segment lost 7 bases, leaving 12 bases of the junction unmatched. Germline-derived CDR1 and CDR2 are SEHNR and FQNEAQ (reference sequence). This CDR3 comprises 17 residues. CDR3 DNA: TGTGCCAGCACCGATTTCTGGGACAGGGAAGCTAATGAAAAACTGTTTTTT. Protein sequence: CASTDFWDREANEKLFF.

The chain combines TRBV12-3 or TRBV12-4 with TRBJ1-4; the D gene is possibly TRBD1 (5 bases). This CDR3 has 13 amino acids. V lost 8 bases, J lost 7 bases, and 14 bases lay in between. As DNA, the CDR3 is TGTGCCAGCCGAAGGGACCCAGGTGAAAAACTGTTTTTT. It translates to CASRRDPGEKLFF.

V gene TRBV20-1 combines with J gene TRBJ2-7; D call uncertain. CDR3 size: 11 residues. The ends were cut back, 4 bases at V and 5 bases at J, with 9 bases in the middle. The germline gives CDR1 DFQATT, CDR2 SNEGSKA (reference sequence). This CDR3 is CSAIFGNEQYF. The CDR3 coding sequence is TGCAGTGCTATCTTCGGCAACGAGCAGTACTTC.

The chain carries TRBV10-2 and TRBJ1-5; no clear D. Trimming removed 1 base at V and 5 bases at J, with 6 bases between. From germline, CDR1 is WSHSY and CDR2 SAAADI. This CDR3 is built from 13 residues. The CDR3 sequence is CASSEFGHQPQHF. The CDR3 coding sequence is TGCGCCAGCAGTGAGTTCGGGCATCAGCCCCAGCATTTT.

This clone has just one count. The CDR3 loop is CASSQRDRPNTEAFF. DNA of the CDR3: TGTGCCAGCAGCCAACGGGACAGGCCGAACACTGAAGCTTTCTTT. This chain uses TRBV4-2 with TRBJ1-1; 8 positions match TRBD1. Germline values: CDR1 LGHNA, CDR2 YNFKEQ. The CDR3 has 15 amino acids. The V gene end was trimmed by 2 bases and the J gene end by 1 base; junction bases not matched to a gene: 3.

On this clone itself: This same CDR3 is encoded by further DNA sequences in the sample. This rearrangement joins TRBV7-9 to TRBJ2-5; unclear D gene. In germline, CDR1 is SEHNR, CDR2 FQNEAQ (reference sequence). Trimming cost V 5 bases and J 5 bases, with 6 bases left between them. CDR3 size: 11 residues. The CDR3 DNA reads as TGTGCCAGCAGCCTGGCGGAGACCCAGTACTTC. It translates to CASSLAETQYF.

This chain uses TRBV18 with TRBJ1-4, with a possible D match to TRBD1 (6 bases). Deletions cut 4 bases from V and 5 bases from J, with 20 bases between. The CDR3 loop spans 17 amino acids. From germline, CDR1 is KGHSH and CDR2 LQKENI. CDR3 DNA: TGTGCCAGCTCACTACTCCGGGACACCCAAGGAAATGAAAAACTGTTTTTT. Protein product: CASSLLRDTQGNEKLFF.

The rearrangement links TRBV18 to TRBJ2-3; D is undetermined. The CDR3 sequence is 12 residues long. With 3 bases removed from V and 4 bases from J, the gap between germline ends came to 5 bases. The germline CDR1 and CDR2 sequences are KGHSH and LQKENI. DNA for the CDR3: TGTGCCAGCTCACCCGGCCCAGATACGCAGTATTTT. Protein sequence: CASSPGPDTQYF. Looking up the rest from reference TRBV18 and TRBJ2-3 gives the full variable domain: NAGVMQNPRHLVRRRGQEARLRCSPMKGHSHVYWYRQLPEEGLKFMVYLQKENIIDESGMPKERFSAEFPKEGPSILRIQQVVRGDSAAYFCASSPGPDTQYFGPGTRLTVL.

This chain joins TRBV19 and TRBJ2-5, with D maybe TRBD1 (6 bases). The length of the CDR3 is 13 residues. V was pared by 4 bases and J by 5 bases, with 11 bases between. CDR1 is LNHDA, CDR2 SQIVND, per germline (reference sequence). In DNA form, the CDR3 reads TGTGCCAGTAGTAGATCAGGGGTCGAGACCCAGTACTTC. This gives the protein CASSRSGVETQYF.

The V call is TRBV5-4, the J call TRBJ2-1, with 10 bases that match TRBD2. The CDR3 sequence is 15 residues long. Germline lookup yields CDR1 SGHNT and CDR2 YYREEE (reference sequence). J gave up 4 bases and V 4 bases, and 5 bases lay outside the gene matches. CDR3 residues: CASSLGAGGYNEQFF. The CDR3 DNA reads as TGTGCCAGCAGCCTAGGAGCGGGGGGGTACAATGAGCAGTTCTTC. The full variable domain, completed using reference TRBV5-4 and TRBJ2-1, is ETGVTQSPTHLIKTRGQQVTLRCSSQSGHNTVSWYQQALGQGPQFIFQYYREEENGRGNFPPRFSGLQFPNYSSELNVNALELDDSALYLCASSLGAGGYNEQFFGPGTRLTVL.